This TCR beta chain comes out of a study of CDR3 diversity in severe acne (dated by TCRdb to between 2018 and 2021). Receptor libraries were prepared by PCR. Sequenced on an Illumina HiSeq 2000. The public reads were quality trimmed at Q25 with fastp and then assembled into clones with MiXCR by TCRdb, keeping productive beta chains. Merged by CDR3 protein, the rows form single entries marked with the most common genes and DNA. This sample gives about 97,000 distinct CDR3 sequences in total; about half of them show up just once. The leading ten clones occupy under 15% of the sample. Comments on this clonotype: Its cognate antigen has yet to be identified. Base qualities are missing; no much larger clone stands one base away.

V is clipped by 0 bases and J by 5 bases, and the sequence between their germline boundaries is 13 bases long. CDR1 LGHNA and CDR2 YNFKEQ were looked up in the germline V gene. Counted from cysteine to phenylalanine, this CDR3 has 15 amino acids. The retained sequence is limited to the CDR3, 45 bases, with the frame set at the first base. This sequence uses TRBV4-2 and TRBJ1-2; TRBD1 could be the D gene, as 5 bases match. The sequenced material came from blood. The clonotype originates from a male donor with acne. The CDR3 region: CASSQEPQVLYGYTF. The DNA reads TGTGCCAGCAGCCAAGAGCCACAGGTCCTTTATGGCTACACCTTC.